Below, 8 T cell receptor beta chains from the same sample are listed, as sequenced in a study of blood T cell repertoires in COVID-19. The protocol was immunoSEQ multiplex PCR, while the TCRdb copy is restricted to in-frame clones and leaves out a portion. The table includes fewer than 400,000 clones, 90% detected once. The material sequenced was peripheral blood. Receptor source: a woman between 25 and 40 years old with COVID-19, enrolled during active disease.

This chain connects TRBV9 to TRBJ1-1; a possible D gene is TRBD1 (6 bases). V shed 4 bases and J shed 3 bases, with 13 bases lying between them. The CDR3 runs 14 residues. The germline gives CDR1 SGDLS, CDR2 YYNGEE. The CDR3: CASSPRTEYTEAFF. In nucleotides, the CDR3 is TGTGCCAGCAGCCCCCGGACAGAGTACACTGAAGCTTTCTTT.

This clone was counted between two and nine times. Different DNA sequences within this sample yield the same CDR3. The V call is TRBV5-1, the J call TRBJ1-5, with D maybe TRBD1 (5 bases). Germline V gene data show CDR1 as SGHRS and CDR2 as YFSETQ. V lost 0 bases to trimming and J lost 7 bases, with 8 bases between them. The CDR3 is made up of 13 amino acids. CDR3 sequence (DNA): TGCGCCAGCAGCTTGGGGGGCGGACAGCCCCAGCATTTT. Encoded protein: CASSLGGGQPQHF.

Of note for this clone: Different DNA sequences within this sample yield the same CDR3. The rearrangement links TRBV12-3 or TRBV12-4 to TRBJ1-2; D gene ambiguous. Between the trimmed V and J ends, which lost 3 bases and 2 bases, there was a span of 7 bases. The CDR3 runs to 13 residues. CDR3: CASSLAGNYGYTF. The CDR3 region has the DNA TGTGCCAGCAGTTTGGCGGGGAACTATGGCTACACCTTC.

The chain joins TRBV7-2 to TRBJ2-1, with D possibly TRBD2 on 5 matching bases. CDR1 SGHTA and CDR2 FQGNSA come from the germline V gene. The CDR3 covers 15 residues. Trimming removed 0 bases from V and 7 bases from J, with 13 bases in between. The DNA of the CDR3 is TGTGCCAGCAGCTTAGCCCGGCGAGGGAAGAATGAGCAGTTCTTC. Translating gives CASSLARRGKNEQFF.

CDR3 DNA sequence: TGTGCCAGCAGCTTAGGAAGTTTAAGCGCTGAAGCTTTCTTT. Amino acids: CASSLGSLSAEAFF. The J gene is TRBJ1-1, the V gene TRBV7-9; D gene unclear. Germline loops: CDR1 SEHNR, CDR2 FQNEAQ (reference sequence). CDR3 length: 14 amino acids. Trimming took 1 base from V and 6 from J, leaving 12 bases between them. Together with reference TRBV7-9 and TRBJ1-1, the CDR3 gives the full variable domain: DTGVSQNPRHKITKRGQNVTFRCDPISEHNRLYWYRQTLGQGPEFLTYFQNEAQLEKSRLLSDRFSAERPKGSFSTLEIQRTEQGDSAMYLCASSLGSLSAEAFFGQGTRLTVV.

The chain couples TRBV5-1 to TRBJ1-1; D uncertain. Germline V lookup: CDR1 SGHRS, CDR2 YFSETQ. This CDR3 is 14 amino acids long. Trimming left V 0 bases short and J 7 bases short, with 13 bases between. In DNA, the CDR3 is TGCGCCAGCAGCTTGGGAGTCTCAAGACTTGAAGCTTTCTTT. Translating gives CASSLGVSRLEAFF.

With respect to this clone: Relative to the germline gene, one junction end is altered; a read error may explain this. Other DNA variants within this sample encode the same CDR3. CDR3 region: CASSSLTVYEQYF. In DNA, the CDR3 is TGCGCCAGCAGTTCCCTGACAGTTTACGAGCAGTACTTC. The V and J genes are TRBV12-3 or TRBV12-4 and TRBJ2-7; tentatively, D is TRBD1 (5 bases). CDR3 length: 13 amino acids.

V usage is TRBV5-6 and J usage is TRBJ2-1; TRBD2 might be the D (5 bases). Germline V gene sequence: CDR1 SGHDT, CDR2 YYEEEE. The germline V and J ends were trimmed by 2 bases and 6 bases, with 21 bases remaining between them. The CDR3 loop spans 17 amino acids. CDR3 DNA sequence: TGTGCCAGCAGCTTACGGATGGACTTTATCACTAGCAATGAGCAGTTCTTC. Residues: CASSLRMDFITSNEQFF.